Listed below are T cell receptor beta chains from one sample, sequenced in a study of blood T cells in healthy people across ages. TCRdb redid the calling of the 5' RACE reads with MiXCR, one entry per CDR3 protein. The top ten hold 8.7% of the sample, which has about 500,000 distinct CDR3 sequences, 24% seen once. These data were also filed under a second study, of T cells of mothers and their children.

The sequenced material came from blood. These TCRs come from a boy younger than 18 in good health. Each CDR3 is given with its conserved first and last residue. A D gene is named only where the DNA matches it firmly. Clone sizes are given selectively: once, few, many, or a class where the clone is expanded.

abundance	v_gene	j_gene	d_gene	CDR3aa	CDR3nt
NA	TRBV28	TRBJ1-2	TRBD1	CASSLGGTANYGYTF	TGTGCCAGCAGTTTGGGGGGGACAGCTAACTATGGCTACACCTTC
NA	TRBV20-1	TRBJ2-7	NA	CSAAELVADSFYEQYF	TGCAGTGCTGCGGAACTCGTAGCGGATTCCTTCTACGAGCAGTACTTC
NA	TRBV5-1	TRBJ1-1	NA	CASSFGGYTEAFF	TGCGCCAGCAGCTTTGGGGGGTACACTGAAGCTTTCTTT
NA	TRBV28	TRBJ2-5	TRBD1	CASSVGQQETQYF	TGTGCCAGCAGCGTGGGACAGCAAGAGACCCAGTACTTC
few	TRBV7-2	TRBJ2-3	NA	CASSLVWASTDTQYF	TGTGCCAGCAGCTTAGTTTGGGCTAGCACAGATACGCAGTATTTT
few	TRBV7-6	TRBJ2-7	TRBD2	CASSQGGLAGGTYEQYF	TGTGCCAGCAGCCAGGGGGGACTAGCGGGAGGTACATACGAGCAGTACTTC
few	TRBV28	TRBJ2-7	NA	CASSLRGLSEQYF	TGTGCCAGCAGTTTAAGGGGTCTCTCCGAGCAGTACTTC
few	TRBV5-1	TRBJ2-4	NA	CASSPGSSQNIQYF	TGCGCCAGCAGCCCAGGTTCGAGCCAAAACATTCAGTACTTC
NA	TRBV3-1	TRBJ1-4	NA	CASSQTGRGEKLSF	TGTGCCAGCAGCCAAACGGGCAGGGGTGAAAAACTGTCTTTT
few	TRBV7-9	TRBJ1-2	TRBD1	CASSSQDRADYGYTF	TGTGCCAGCAGCTCCCAGGACAGGGCCGACTATGGCTACACCTTC
few	TRBV7-2	TRBJ2-3	TRBD2	CASSLAPGLAGANTQYF	TGTGCCAGCAGCTTAGCCCCGGGACTAGCGGGAGCCAATACGCAGTATTTT
many	TRBV7-8	TRBJ2-5	NA	CASSSNAAGAWETQYF	TGTGCCAGCAGCTCCAACGCGGCAGGGGCCTGGGAGACCCAGTACTTC
few	TRBV12-3/TRBV12-4	TRBJ2-7	NA	CASSFWGYEQYF	TGTGCCAGCAGTTTTTGGGGCTACGAGCAGTACTTC
few	TRBV29-1	TRBJ2-1	TRBD1	CSVDRGSNEQFF	TGCAGCGTTGACAGGGGGAGCAATGAGCAGTTCTTC
once	TRBV12-5	TRBJ2-1	NA	CASGLSAYNEQFF	TGTGCTAGTGGTTTGTCGGCCTACAATGAGCAGTTCTTC
NA	TRBV6-6	TRBJ2-3	NA	CASESGVSPPSTDTQYF	TGTGCCAGCGAGTCGGGGGTATCCCCCCCTAGCACAGATACGCAGTATTTT
few	TRBV4-3	TRBJ1-4	TRBD1	CASSPGQGQKLFF	TGCGCCAGCAGCCCCGGACAGGGCCAAAAACTGTTTTTT
NA	TRBV9	TRBJ2-3	TRBD2	CASSVARTSGGTDTQYF	TGTGCCAGCAGCGTAGCTCGCACTAGCGGGGGCACAGATACGCAGTATTTT
NA	TRBV7-3	TRBJ1-6	NA	CASSPPNSPLHF	TGTGCCAGCAGCCCACCAAATTCACCCCTCCACTTT
few	TRBV19	TRBJ2-1	NA	CASSIGRTYNEQFF	TGTGCCAGTAGTATAGGTAGAACTTACAATGAGCAGTTCTTC
few	TRBV12-3/TRBV12-4	TRBJ2-7	NA	CASSKARRQYEQYF	TGTGCCAGCAGCAAGGCAAGGAGGCAATACGAGCAGTACTTC
few	TRBV7-9	TRBJ1-1	NA	CALDGSMNTEAFF	TGTGCGCTTGATGGGTCAATGAACACTGAAGCTTTCTTT
few	TRBV12-3/TRBV12-4	TRBJ1-2	TRBD1	CASSLADRGYTF	TGTGCCAGCAGTTTAGCGGACAGGGGCTACACCTTC
NA	TRBV11-1	TRBJ2-7	TRBD1	CASSFDRAVTYEQYF	TGTGCCAGCAGCTTTGACAGGGCGGTGACATACGAGCAGTACTTC
NA	TRBV10-2	TRBJ2-5	NA	CASSTPTSSAETQYF	TGCGCCAGCAGTACACCTACTAGTTCGGCGGAGACCCAGTACTTC
few	TRBV7-9	TRBJ2-3	NA	CASSLARAGDGDTQYF	TGTGCCAGCAGCTTAGCTAGAGCGGGCGACGGGGATACGCAGTATTTT
NA	TRBV20-1	TRBJ1-5	NA	CSAREWGQNSNQPQHF	TGCAGTGCTAGAGAATGGGGACAAAATAGCAATCAGCCCCAGCATTTT
many	TRBV20-1	TRBJ2-3	TRBD2	CSARDGSGGDTQYF	TGCAGTGCTAGAGATGGATCCGGGGGGGATACGCAGTATTTT
NA	TRBV7-9	TRBJ1-2	NA	CASSLDPKPSGGYTF	TGTGCCAGCAGCTTAGATCCGAAACCCTCGGGGGGCTACACCTTC
few	TRBV7-2	TRBJ1-6	NA	CASSLGPTGAGISPLHF	TGTGCCAGCAGCCTCGGTCCGACAGGCGCGGGAATTTCACCCCTCCACTTT
NA	TRBV6-5	TRBJ1-2	NA	CASSYSRESDHGYTF	TGTGCCAGCAGTTACAGCCGCGAGTCGGACCATGGCTACACCTTC